The entry below describes one T cell receptor (beta chain). This sample is drawn from a study of blood T cell repertoires in COVID-19. About the research overall: The samples span acute and convalescent COVID-19 from the United States, Italy and Spain.

Clones were sequenced by immunoSEQ multiplex PCR, and TCRdb holds only the in-frame ones, with some missing. This sample has a few hundred thousand clones; about 85% occur once, and the top ten carry under 6%. Participants were aged 18 to 89 years, lived in roughly 23 US areas, and enrolled virtually. Participants had their cohort set by participant-reported clinical history. Symptom resolution, clearance, or two negative PCRs marked donors in Cohort 3 as recovered. The CDR3 covers 16 residues. Germline trimming cut 0 bases from V and 7 bases from J; bases unmatched to any gene: 6. Germline lookup yields CDR1 LGHDT and CDR2 YNNKEL (reference sequence).

V and J are TRBV3-1 (or the pseudogene TRBV3-2) and TRBJ2-5; TRBD2 agrees at 12 bases. The source of this sequence is a woman aged 30 to 39 who had recovered from COVID-19. The sequenced sample was PBMCs or T cells enriched from blood (not recorded which). The CDR3 nucleotides are TGTGCCAGCAGCCAAGATGCGACTAGCGGGGGTGGGACCCAGTACTTC. This sequence encodes CASSQDATSGGGTQYF.